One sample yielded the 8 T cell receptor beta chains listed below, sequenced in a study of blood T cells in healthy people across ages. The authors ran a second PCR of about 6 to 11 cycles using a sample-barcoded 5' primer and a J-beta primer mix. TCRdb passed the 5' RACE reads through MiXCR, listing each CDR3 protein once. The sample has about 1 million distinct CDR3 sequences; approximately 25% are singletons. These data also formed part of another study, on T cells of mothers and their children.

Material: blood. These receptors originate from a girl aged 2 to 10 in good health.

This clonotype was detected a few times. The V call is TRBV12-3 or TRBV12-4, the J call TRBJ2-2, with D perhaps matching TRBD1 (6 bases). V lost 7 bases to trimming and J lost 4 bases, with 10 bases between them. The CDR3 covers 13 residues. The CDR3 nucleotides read TGTGCCAGCATTACAGGGATCACCGGGGAGCTGTTTTTT. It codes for CASITGITGELFF.

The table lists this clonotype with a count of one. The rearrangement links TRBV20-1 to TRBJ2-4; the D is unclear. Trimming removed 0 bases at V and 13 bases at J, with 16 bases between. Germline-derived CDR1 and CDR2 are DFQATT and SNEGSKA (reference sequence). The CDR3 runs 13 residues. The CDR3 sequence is CSAREGLDRPQYF. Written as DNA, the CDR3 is TGCAGTGCTAGAGAGGGATTGGACCGCCCACAGTACTTC.

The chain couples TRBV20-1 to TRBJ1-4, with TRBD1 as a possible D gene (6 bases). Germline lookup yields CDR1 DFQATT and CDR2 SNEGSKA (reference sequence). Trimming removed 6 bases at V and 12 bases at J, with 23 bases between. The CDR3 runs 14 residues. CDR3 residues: CSALGGGTNGELFF. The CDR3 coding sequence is TGCAGTGCCCTAGGGGGGGGAACCAACGGGGAACTGTTTTTT.

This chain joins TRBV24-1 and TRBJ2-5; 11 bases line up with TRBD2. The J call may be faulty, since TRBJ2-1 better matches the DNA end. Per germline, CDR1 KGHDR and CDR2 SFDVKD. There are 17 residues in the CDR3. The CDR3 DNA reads TGTGCCACCAGTGATCGCACTAGCGGGGGCCTTTACAATGAGCAGTTCTTC. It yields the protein CATSDRTSGGLYNEQFF.

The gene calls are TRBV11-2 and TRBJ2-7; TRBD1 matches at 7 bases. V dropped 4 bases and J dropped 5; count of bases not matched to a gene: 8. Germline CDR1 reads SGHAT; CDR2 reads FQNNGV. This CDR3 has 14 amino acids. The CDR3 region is CASSSQGKSDEQYF. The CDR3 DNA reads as TGTGCCAGCAGCTCACAGGGGAAAAGCGACGAGCAGTACTTC.

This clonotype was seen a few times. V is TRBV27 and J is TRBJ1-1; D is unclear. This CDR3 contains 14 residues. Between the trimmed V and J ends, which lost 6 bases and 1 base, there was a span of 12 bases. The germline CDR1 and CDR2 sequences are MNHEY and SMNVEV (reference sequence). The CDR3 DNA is TGTGCCAGCAGATATCGGTCCCCGAACACTGAAGCTTTCTTT. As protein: CASRYRSPNTEAFF.

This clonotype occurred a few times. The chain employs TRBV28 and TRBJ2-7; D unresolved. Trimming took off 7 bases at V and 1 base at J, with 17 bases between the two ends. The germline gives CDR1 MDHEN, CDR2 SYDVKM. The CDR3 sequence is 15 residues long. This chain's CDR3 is CASTPTWRSSYEQYF. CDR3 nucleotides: TGTGCCAGCACCCCAACCTGGCGGAGTTCCTACGAGCAGTACTTC.

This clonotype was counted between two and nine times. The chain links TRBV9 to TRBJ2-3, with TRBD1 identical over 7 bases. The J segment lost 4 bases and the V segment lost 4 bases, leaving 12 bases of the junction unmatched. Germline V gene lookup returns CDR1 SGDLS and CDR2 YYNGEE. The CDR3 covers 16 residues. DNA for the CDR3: TGTGCCAGCAGCCTCCGACAGGGAGATAGAGCAGATACGCAGTATTTT. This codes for CASSLRQGDRADTQYF.